This entry is about one TCR beta chain. This sample is part of a study of blood T cell repertoires in COVID-19. As for the study in general: COVID-19 samples from acute and convalescent phases originated in the United States, Italy and Spain. Sources were T cells, B-cell-depleted T cells, or PBMCs; the material itself was cDNA or gDNA.

This CDR3 contains 16 residues. Germline V gene data show CDR1 as SGHTA and CDR2 as FQGNSA. V was pared by 1 base and J by 0 bases, with 9 bases between. Authors' analysis steps: Estimation of nucleated cell counts was performed using reference gene primer amplification. Measured with immunoSEQ multiplex PCR; TCRdb has only the in-frame clones, and not every one. D and trimming come from the DNA, and the V and J calls and clone size come from that table. This table holds approximately 210,000 clones, more than 70% found once. The V gene is TRBV7-2, the J gene TRBJ1-4; D is perhaps TRBD1 (5 bases). Material: peripheral blood. The clonotype comes from a woman of 80 years or more with acute or convalescent COVID-19. The CDR3 sequence is CASSLVPRATNEKLFF. The CDR3 bases are TGTGCCAGCAGCTTAGTCCCCAGGGCAACTAATGAAAAACTGTTTTTT.